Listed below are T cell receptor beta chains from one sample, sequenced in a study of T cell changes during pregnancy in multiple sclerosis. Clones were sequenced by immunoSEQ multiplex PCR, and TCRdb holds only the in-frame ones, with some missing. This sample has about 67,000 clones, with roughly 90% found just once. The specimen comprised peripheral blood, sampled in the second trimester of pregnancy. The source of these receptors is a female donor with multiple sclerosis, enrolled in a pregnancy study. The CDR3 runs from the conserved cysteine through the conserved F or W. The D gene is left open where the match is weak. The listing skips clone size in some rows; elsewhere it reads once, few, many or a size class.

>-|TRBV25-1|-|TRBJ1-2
TGTGCCAGCAGTGAAATCAGGGGAGGGAACTATGGCTACACCTTC
CASSEIRGGNYGYTF
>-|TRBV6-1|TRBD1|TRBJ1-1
TGTGCCAGCAGTGGCACCGAGACAGGGCGGCCTGAAGCTTTCTTT
CASSGTETGRPEAFF
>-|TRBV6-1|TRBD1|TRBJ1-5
TGTGCCAGCAGTGAGCCTACAGGGGTTAGCAATCAGCCCCAGCATTTT
CASSEPTGVSNQPQHF
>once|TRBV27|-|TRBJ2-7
TGTGCCAGCAGTGTTGGAGGACAGCTCCTCTCCTACGAGCAGTACTTC
CASSVGGQLLSYEQYF
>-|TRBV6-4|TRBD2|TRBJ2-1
TGTGCCAGCAGCAGGACCGGGACTAGCGGGAGGGGTGAGCAGTTCTTC
CASSRTGTSGRGEQFF
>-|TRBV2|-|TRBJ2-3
TGTGCCAGCAGTGACCGCTACAGCACAGATACGCAGTATTTT
CASSDRYSTDTQYF
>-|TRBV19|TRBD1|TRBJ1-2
TGTGCCAGTAATAGTAGACAGGGGGGTAACTATGGCTACACCTTC
CASNSRQGGNYGYTF
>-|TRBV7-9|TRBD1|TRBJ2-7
TGTGCCCGACACAGGGGAAGCTCCTACGAGCAGTACTTC
CARHRGSSYEQYF
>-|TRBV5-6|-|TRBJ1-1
TGTGCCAGCAGCTTAGGCCTCGGGGAGTACACTGAAGCTTTCTTT
CASSLGLGEYTEAFF
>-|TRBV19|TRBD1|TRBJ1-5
TGTGCCAGTAGTATGACAGGGTGGTTAAATCAGCCCCAGCATTTT
CASSMTGWLNQPQHF
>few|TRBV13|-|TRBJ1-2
TGTGCCAGCAGCTTATTGCCAGATTTTAACTATGGCTACACCTTC
CASSLLPDFNYGYTF
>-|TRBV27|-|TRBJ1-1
TGTGCCAGCAGTAACTTGGTCGACACTGAAGCTTTCTTT
CASSNLVDTEAFF
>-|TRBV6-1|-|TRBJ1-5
TGTGCCAGCAGTGAACACGGGGAGGTTCAGCCCCAGCATTTT
CASSEHGEVQPQHF
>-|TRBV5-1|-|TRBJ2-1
TGCGCCAGCAGCTTACAAGGGAGGTCCTACAATGAGCAGTTCTTC
CASSLQGRSYNEQFF
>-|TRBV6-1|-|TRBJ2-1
TGTGCCAGCGTGGCTCCTGACAATGAGCAGTTCTTC
CASVAPDNEQFF
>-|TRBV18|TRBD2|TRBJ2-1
TGTGCCAGCTCACGCACGTCGGGGGGGTCCTACAATGAGCAGTTCTTC
CASSRTSGGSYNEQFF
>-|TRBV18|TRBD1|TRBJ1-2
TGTGCCAGCTCATCGGGGGCAGGGGGTGATGGCTACACCTTC
CASSSGAGGDGYTF
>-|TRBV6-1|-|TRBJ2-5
TGTGCCAGCAGTAGCGTGAGCGGGTTGGGAGAGACCCAGTACTTC
CASSSVSGLGETQYF
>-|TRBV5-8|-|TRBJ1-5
TGTGCCAGCAGCTTGGATTTTCGTCCGAATCAGCCCCAGCATTTT
CASSLDFRPNQPQHF
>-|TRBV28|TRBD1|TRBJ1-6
TGTGCCAGCAGCCCGGGACAGCTAGATAATTCACCCCTCCACTTT
CASSPGQLDNSPLHF
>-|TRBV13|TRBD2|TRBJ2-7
TGTGCCAGCAGCTCCGGATCCTGGTCGACTAGCGGGGGGGACAGCCGTGCCGAGCAGTACTTC
CASSSGSWSTSGGDSRAEQYF
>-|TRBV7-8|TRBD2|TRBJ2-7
TGTGCCAGCAGCTTTCCACTAGCGGCCCCTAGGGAGTACTTC
CASSFPLAAPREYF
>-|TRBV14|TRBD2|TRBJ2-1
TGTGCCAGCAGCCCCGGACTAGCGGGGTACAATGAGCAGTTCTTC
CASSPGLAGYNEQFF
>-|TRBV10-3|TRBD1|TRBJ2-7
TGTGCCATCAGTGAGTCGAGGGGACAGGGGAGCTACGAGCAGTACTTC
CAISESRGQGSYEQYF
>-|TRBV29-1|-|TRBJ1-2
TGCAGCGTCCGACAGGCGTCCTTAACCTTC
CSVRQASLTF